This T cell receptor (beta chain) is drawn from a study of follicular helper T cells after annual influenza vaccination. Study background: After each seasonal flu vaccination, blood came on days 0, 7 and 28. Findings and caveats of the study: Productive TCRB sequences came from only roughly 9-21% of cells. ICOS+CD38+ cTfh clonality change tracked circulating plasmablast frequency change. Yearly vaccinations repeatedly recalled conserved clonotypes in ICOS+CD38+ cTfh.

On this clone: No antigen is known for it.

Assay used: immunoSEQ multiplex PCR; TCRdb lists only in-frame clones, some missing. The table has under 15,000 clones, around 80% seen once. Time point of the sample: 2014-2015 season, pre-vaccination. CDR1 and CDR2 from the germline V gene are MNHNS and SASEGT. The ends were cut back, 2 bases at V and 4 bases at J, with 15 bases in the middle. This CDR3 is built from 15 residues. The rearrangement joins TRBV6-1 to TRBJ2-7, with a possible D match to TRBD1 (6 bases). The sample in question was CXCR5- memory CD4+ T cells sorted from blood, obtained on the day of influenza vaccination. The source is an adult who received the influenza vaccine. CDR3 sequence: CASSERTAGKYEQYF. In DNA, the CDR3 is TGTGCCAGCAGTGAACGGACAGCCGGAAAATACGAGCAGTACTTC.